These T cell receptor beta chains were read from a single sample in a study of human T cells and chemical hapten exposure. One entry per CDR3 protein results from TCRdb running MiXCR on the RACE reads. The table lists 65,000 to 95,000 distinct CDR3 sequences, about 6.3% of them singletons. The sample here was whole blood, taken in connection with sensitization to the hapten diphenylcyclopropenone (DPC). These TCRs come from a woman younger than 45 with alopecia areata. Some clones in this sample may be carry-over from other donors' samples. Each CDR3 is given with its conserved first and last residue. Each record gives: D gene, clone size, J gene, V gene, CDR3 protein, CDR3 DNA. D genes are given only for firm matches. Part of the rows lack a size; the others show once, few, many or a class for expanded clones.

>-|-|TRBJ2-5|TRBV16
CASSQFVRTPQETQYF
TGTGCCAGCAGCCAATTCGTGAGGACACCCCAAGAGACCCAGTACTTC
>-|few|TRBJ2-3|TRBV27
CASSLRGASTDTQYF
TGTGCCAGCAGTTTAAGGGGGGCTAGCACAGATACGCAGTATTTT
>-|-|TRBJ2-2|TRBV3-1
CASSSGDGPYTGELFF
TGTGCCAGCAGCTCAGGAGATGGGCCATACACCGGGGAGCTGTTTTTT
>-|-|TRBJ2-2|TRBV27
CASRGHGRAGELFF
TGTGCCAGTCGGGGGCACGGGCGGGCCGGGGAGCTGTTTTTT
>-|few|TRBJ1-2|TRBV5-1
CASSLVGGHGYTF
TGCGCCAGCAGCTTGGTTGGAGGCCATGGCTACACCTTC
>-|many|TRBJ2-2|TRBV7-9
CASSLVGGTVNTGELFF
TGTGCCAGCAGCTTAGTAGGTGGGACGGTAAATACCGGGGAGCTGTTTTTT
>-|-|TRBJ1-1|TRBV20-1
CSAREWSEAFF
TGCAGTGCTAGAGAATGGAGCGAAGCTTTCTTT
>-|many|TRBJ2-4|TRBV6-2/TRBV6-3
CASSQRGHIQYF
TGTGCCAGCAGTCAGAGGGGACACATTCAGTACTTC
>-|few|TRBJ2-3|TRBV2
CASSLLVTDTQYF
TGTGCCAGCAGTCTACTGGTGACAGATACGCAGTATTTT
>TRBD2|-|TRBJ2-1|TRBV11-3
CASSLESGLAGGNEQFF
TGTGCCAGCAGCTTAGAATCCGGACTAGCGGGGGGAAATGAGCAGTTCTTC
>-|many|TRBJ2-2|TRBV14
CASSQRGFEDTGELFF
TGTGCCAGCAGCCAGCGGGGTTTTGAGGACACCGGGGAGCTGTTTTTT
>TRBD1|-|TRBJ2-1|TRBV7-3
CASSLSGQGAWDEQFF
TGTGCCAGCAGCCTGTCAGGACAGGGGGCGTGGGATGAGCAGTTCTTC
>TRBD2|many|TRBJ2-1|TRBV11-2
CASSGTSGGLSYNEQFF
TGTGCCAGCAGCGGGACTAGCGGGGGCCTCTCCTACAATGAGCAGTTCTTC
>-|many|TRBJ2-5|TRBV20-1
CSARNQETQYF
TGCAGTGCTAGAAACCAAGAGACCCAGTACTTC
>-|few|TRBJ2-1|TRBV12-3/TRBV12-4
CASSFGGEQFF
TGTGCCAGCAGTTTTGGGGGTGAGCAGTTCTTC
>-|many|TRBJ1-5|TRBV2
CASSDLGNQPQHF
TGTGCCAGCAGTGATCTTGGCAATCAGCCCCAGCATTTT
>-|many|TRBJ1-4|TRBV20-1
CSARVKALNEKLFF
TGCAGTGCTAGAGTTAAAGCCCTAAATGAAAAACTGTTTTTT
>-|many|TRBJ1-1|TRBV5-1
CASSSWGGSTEAFF
TGCGCCAGCAGCTCTTGGGGAGGGTCCACTGAAGCTTTCTTT
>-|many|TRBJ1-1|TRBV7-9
CASSPLAEAAEAFF
TGTGCCAGCAGCCCCCTGGCGGAGGCAGCTGAAGCTTTCTTT
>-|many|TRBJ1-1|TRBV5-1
CASSYLNTEAFF
TGCGCCAGCAGCTATCTGAACACTGAAGCTTTCTTT
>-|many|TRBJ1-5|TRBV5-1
CASSLGPGVNQPQHF
TGCGCCAGCAGCTTGGGGCCAGGGGTTAATCAGCCCCAGCATTTT
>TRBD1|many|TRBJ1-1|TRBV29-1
CSVLGTGRGTEAFF
TGCAGCGTTTTAGGGACAGGGAGGGGCACTGAAGCTTTCTTT
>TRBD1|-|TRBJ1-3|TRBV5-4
CASSSMKDRVSGNTIYF
TGTGCCAGCAGCTCCATGAAGGACAGGGTCTCCGGAAACACCATATATTTT
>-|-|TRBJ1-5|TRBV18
CASSPLGSGVGQPQHF
TGTGCCAGCTCACCGTTGGGTTCAGGTGTAGGACAGCCCCAGCATTTT
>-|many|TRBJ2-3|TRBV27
CASSVTLLLMNTDTQYF
TGTGCCAGCAGTGTAACCCTCCTACTAATGAACACAGATACGCAGTATTTT
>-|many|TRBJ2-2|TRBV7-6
CASSLRQANTGELFF
TGTGCCAGCAGTCTAAGGCAGGCGAACACCGGGGAGCTGTTTTTT
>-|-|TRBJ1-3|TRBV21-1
CASSKDDTYSGNTIYF
TGTGCCAGCAGCAAAGACGACACCTACTCTGGAAACACCATATATTTT
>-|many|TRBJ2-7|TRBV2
CASRRQLYEQYF
TGTGCCAGCAGGAGGCAGCTCTACGAGCAGTACTTC
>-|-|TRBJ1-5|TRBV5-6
CASSLGTQNQPQHF
TGTGCCAGCAGCTTGGGGACACAAAATCAGCCCCAGCATTTT
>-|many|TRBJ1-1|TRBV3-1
CASSHRGALGAFF
TGTGCCAGCAGCCACAGAGGGGCACTGGGAGCTTTCTTT
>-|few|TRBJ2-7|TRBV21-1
CASSKARGDRGLYEQYF
TGTGCCAGCAGCAAAGCGAGAGGGGACAGGGGTCTCTACGAGCAGTACTTC
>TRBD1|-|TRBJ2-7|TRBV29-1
CSVAGRQGALEQYF
TGCAGCGTTGCGGGAAGGCAGGGGGCCCTCGAGCAGTACTTC
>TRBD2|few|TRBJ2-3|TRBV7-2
CASSPGPRTSGTDTQYF
TGTGCCAGCAGCCCAGGGCCCCGGACTAGCGGGACAGATACGCAGTATTTT
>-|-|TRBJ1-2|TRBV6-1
CASRASQRTGFRYGYTF
TGTGCCAGCAGGGCCTCGCAACGCACAGGGTTTCGGTATGGCTACACCTTC
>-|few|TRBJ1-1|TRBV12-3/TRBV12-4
CASRFLRDGGTEAFF
TGTGCCAGCAGATTCCTACGGGACGGGGGTACTGAAGCTTTCTTT
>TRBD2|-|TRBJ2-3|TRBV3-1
CASSPTSGSTDTQYF
TGTGCCAGCAGCCCAACTAGCGGTTCCACAGATACGCAGTATTTT
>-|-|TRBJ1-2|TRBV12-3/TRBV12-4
CASSSWTVANYGYTF
TGTGCCAGCAGTTCCTGGACGGTAGCTAACTATGGCTACACCTTC
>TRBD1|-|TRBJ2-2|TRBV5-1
CASSTTGGPSGELFF
TGCGCCAGCAGCACGACAGGGGGCCCAAGCGGGGAGCTGTTTTTT
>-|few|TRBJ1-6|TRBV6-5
CASSYSAVTPNSPLHF
TGTGCCAGCAGTTACTCGGCCGTGACGCCGAATTCACCCCTCCACTTT
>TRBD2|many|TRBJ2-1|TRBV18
CASSPGGLRDEQFF
TGTGCCAGCTCCCCGGGGGGGCTTAGGGATGAGCAGTTCTTC
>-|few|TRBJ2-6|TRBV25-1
CASSESVGHSGANVLTF
TGTGCCAGCAGTGAAAGCGTAGGGCACTCTGGGGCCAACGTCCTGACTTTC
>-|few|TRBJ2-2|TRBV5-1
CASSLEDRSRKNTGELFF
TGCGCCAGCAGCTTGGAGGACAGAAGTCGGAAGAACACCGGGGAGCTGTTTTTT
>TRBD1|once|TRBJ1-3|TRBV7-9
CASSSNRTGPGNTIYF
TGTGCCAGCAGCTCCAATCGGACAGGGCCTGGAAACACCATATATTTT
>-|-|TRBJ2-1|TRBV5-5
CASSLEWGRNNEQFF
TGTGCCAGCAGCTTGGAATGGGGCCGGAACAATGAGCAGTTCTTC
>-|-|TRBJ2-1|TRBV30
CACSELGEQFF
TGTGCCTGCTCCGAGTTGGGTGAGCAGTTCTTC
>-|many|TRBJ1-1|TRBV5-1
CASSLSSGTDETFF
TGCGCCAGCAGCTTGAGCTCCGGGACCGACGAGACTTTCTTT